Following are 9 T cell receptor beta chains from one sample sequenced in a study of blood T cell repertoires in COVID-19. Method: immunoSEQ multiplex PCR; TCRdb's copy keeps in-frame clones and lacks some. Counted here are approximately 240,000 clones, roughly 87% occurring once; the ten biggest clones make up roughly 6.3%. Sequenced: PBMCs or T cells enriched from blood (not recorded which). Receptor source: a woman between 25 and 40 years old with acute COVID-19.

The chain uses TRBV9 and TRBJ2-7; unclear D gene. CDR1 and CDR2 (germline): SGDLS, YYNGEE. The CDR3 sequence is 15 residues long. V lost 0 bases and J lost 3, with 13 bases in between. The CDR3 reads CASSVEASRGYEQYF. The CDR3 DNA reads TGTGCCAGCAGCGTAGAGGCTAGTCGCGGCTACGAGCAGTACTTC.

This clone was observed a few times. The chain carries TRBV19 and TRBJ2-2, with 8 bases fitting TRBD1. V trimming: 6 bases; J trimming: 4 bases; junction bases outside the gene matches: 7. From germline, CDR1 is LNHDA and CDR2 SQIVND (reference sequence). The CDR3 extends over 15 amino acids. The CDR3 loop is CASRLDRAVTGELFF. In DNA form, the CDR3 reads TGTGCCAGTAGATTGGACAGGGCGGTCACCGGGGAGCTGTTTTTT.

A single count supports this clone. The V call is TRBV4-3, the J call TRBJ1-2; TRBD1 might be the D (5 bases). Deletions cut 6 bases from V and 3 bases from J, with 14 bases between. The CDR3 sequence is 14 residues long. CDR1 is LGHNA, CDR2 YSLEER, per germline. The CDR3 is CASRRRGSDYGYTF. The DNA of the CDR3 is TGCGCCAGCAGGAGAAGGGGTTCGGACTATGGCTACACCTTC.

The rearrangement links TRBV5-1 to TRBJ1-3, with D unclear. The CDR3 has 14 residues. Germline CDR1 is SGHRS and CDR2 is YFSETQ. V was clipped by 0 bases and J by 7 bases, with 11 bases between them. The CDR3 nucleotides are TGCGCCAGCAGCTTGGCTGGGCGAGAGAACACCATATATTTT. It yields the protein CASSLAGRENTIYF.

V is TRBV6-1 and J is TRBJ1-1; 8 bases agree with TRBD1. The germline V gene encodes CDR1 MNHNS and CDR2 SASEGT. CDR3 size: 14 residues. V shed 2 bases and J 6 bases; nucleotides not matched to a gene: 5. The CDR3 sequence is CASSELRGLAEAFF. Here the CDR3 DNA reads TGTGCCAGCAGTGAACTCAGGGGGCTGGCTGAAGCTTTCTTT.

The chain carries TRBV4-1 and TRBJ1-2; D gene unclear. Germline-derived CDR1 and CDR2 are MGHRA and YSYEKL. The CDR3 has 17 amino acids. V gave up 0 bases and J gave up 3 bases, with 17 bases separating them. DNA of the CDR3: TGCGCCAGCAGCCAAGAATCAGGACGGGAAGCGGACTATGGCTACACCTTC. The encoded protein is CASSQESGREADYGYTF.

The gene calls are TRBV9 and TRBJ1-6; D may be TRBD1 (5 bases). Trimming removed 3 bases from V and 19 bases from J, with 23 bases in between. The CDR3 runs 14 residues. Germline CDR1 is SGDLS and CDR2 is YYNGEE. This chain's CDR3 is CASSGAPDSPRIHF. The CDR3 DNA follows: TGTGCCAGCAGCGGAGCCCCTGACAGTCCCAGAATACACTTT.

The V gene is TRBV6-2 or TRBV6-3, the J gene TRBJ2-2, with D maybe TRBD2 (5 bases). CDR1 is MNHEY and CDR2 is SVGEGT in the germline V gene. The V gene lost 2 bases and the J gene lost 7 bases, with 17 bases spanning the gap. The CDR3 is made up of 16 amino acids. The CDR3 nucleotides are TGTGCCAGCAGTTACGTCGGAGTTCGGGGAAGCGGGGAGCTGTTTTTT. It specifies CASSYVGVRGSGELFF.

V and J are TRBV30 and TRBJ2-5; 14 bases line up with TRBD2. The CDR3 has 14 amino acids. V was clipped by 4 bases and J by 9 bases; unmatched bases: 7. The V gene's germline CDR1 is GTSNPN and CDR2 SVGIG (reference sequence). The CDR3 is CAWTGTSGGLAQYF. CDR3 in DNA: TGTGCCTGGACCGGGACTAGCGGGGGATTGGCCCAGTACTTC.